The sequence of this TCR beta chain was determined in a study of beta chain features in type 1 diabetes. This clone was seen a handful of times. The antigen is not known. The study's findings and limits: TCRB CDR3s from Type 1 diabetes patients were moderately but significantly shorter in all four CD4+ subsets.

Reverse transcribing all isolated RNA meant expressed TCRB transcripts were sequenced. Produced via immunoSEQ multiplex PCR; TCRdb's table is partial and in-frame only. The sample includes 45,000 to 65,000 clones, roughly half seen only once; the top ten take 2.6%. This CDR3 is 15 amino acids long. Per the germline V gene, CDR1 is SNHLY and CDR2 is FYNNEI. The V segment lost 6 bases and the J segment 7 bases; nucleotides outside the gene matches: 11. The sample comprised Tregs from blood. The chain carries TRBV2 and TRBJ1-5; 8 bases map to TRBD1. This clonotype originated in a middle-aged woman with type 1 diabetes. CDR3 DNA sequence: TGTGCCAGCAGGCCCGACAGGGGACGGAGGCAGCCCCAGCATTTT. The encoded protein is CASRPDRGRRQPQHF.